This T cell receptor (beta chain) was sequenced during a study of blood T cells in healthy people across ages. General study results and limits: As age increased, TCR beta diversity per million T cells fell in a roughly linear fashion. More naive CD4+ cells and higher diversity were found in long-lived than in aged donors.

V was shortened by 4 bases and J by 13 bases, with 21 bases between the two germline ends. Germline CDR1 is SGHRS and CDR2 is YFSETQ. The CDR3 is made up of 14 amino acids. It was with a sample-barcoded 5' primer and a J-beta primer mix that a second PCR of roughly 7 to 12 cycles was run. Each cDNA molecule was tagged by a template-switch adaptor that had 12 random nucleotides. TCRdb reprocessed the 5' RACE reads with MiXCR, giving one entry per CDR3 protein. In the table there are about 1,500,000 distinct CDR3 sequences, roughly 40% of which are singletons. Comments on this clonotype: The target antigen is unknown.

This sequence joins TRBV5-1 and TRBJ2-4, with D possibly TRBD1 on 5 matching bases. This receptor was taken from a woman aged 18-29 years in good health. Sequenced input: blood. This CDR3 reads CASSTGSSTKEQYF. The CDR3 nucleotides read TGCGCCAGCAGCACAGGTTCCTCTACGAAAGAGCAGTACTTC.